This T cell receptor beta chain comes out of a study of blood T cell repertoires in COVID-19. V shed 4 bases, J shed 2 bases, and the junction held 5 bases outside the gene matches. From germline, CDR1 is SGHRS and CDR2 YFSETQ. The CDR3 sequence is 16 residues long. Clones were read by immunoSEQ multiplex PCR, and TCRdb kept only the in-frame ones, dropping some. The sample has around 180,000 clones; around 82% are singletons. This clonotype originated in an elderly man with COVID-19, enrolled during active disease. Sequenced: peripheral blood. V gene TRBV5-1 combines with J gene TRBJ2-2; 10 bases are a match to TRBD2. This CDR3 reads CASSRVAGGNTGELFF. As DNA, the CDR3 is TGCGCCAGCAGCCGCGTAGCGGGGGGCAACACCGGGGAGCTGTTTTTT.